These T cell receptor beta chains were read from a single sample in a study of cytomegalovirus exposure and HLA in healthy donors. TCRdb's copy holds only in-frame clones and misses some; the assay was immunoSEQ multiplex PCR. Of about 130,000 clones listed, over 70% were seen once; the top ten hold 2.5% to 3.5%. Sequencing used PBMCs. The receptors shown here come from a woman aged 50 to 65 in good health and CMV-seronegative. CDR3s include the opening cysteine and the closing phenylalanine or tryptophan. Each record gives: D gene, V gene, CDR3 length, clone size, J gene, CDR3 protein, CDR3 DNA. A D gene is named only where the DNA matches it firmly. The listing skips clone size in some rows; elsewhere it reads once, few, many or a size class.

NA	TRBV7-8	15	NA	TRBJ2-7	CASSHGGAGVSEQYF	TGTGCCAGCAGCCACGGTGGGGCAGGGGTGAGCGAGCAGTACTTC
TRBD1	TRBV9	15	NA	TRBJ1-5	CASSVTGTGDQPQHF	TGTGCCAGCAGCGTAACCGGGACAGGGGATCAGCCCCAGCATTTT
TRBD1	TRBV18	15	NA	TRBJ2-7	CASSPAGQVSYEQYF	TGTGCCAGCTCACCAGCGGGACAGGTCTCCTACGAGCAGTACTTC
TRBD2	TRBV7-2	18	NA	TRBJ2-2	CASSSRFLAGVNTGELFF	TGTGCCAGCAGCTCCCGATTCCTAGCGGGTGTGAACACCGGGGAGCTGTTTTTT
TRBD2	TRBV7-3	14	medium-sized	TRBJ2-1	CASSLGLAYNEQFF	TGTGCCAGCAGCTTAGGACTAGCATACAATGAGCAGTTCTTC
NA	TRBV7-2	15	NA	TRBJ2-7	CASSPISGTFNEQYF	TGTGCCAGCAGCCCGATTTCCGGGACTTTCAACGAGCAGTACTTC
TRBD1	TRBV5-5	14	NA	TRBJ2-7	CASSIGQGAYEQYF	TGTGCCAGCAGCATCGGACAGGGGGCCTACGAGCAGTACTTC
NA	TRBV4-1	15	NA	TRBJ2-2	CASSQGLVRTGELFF	TGCGCCAGCAGCCAGGGGCTCGTAAGGACCGGGGAGCTGTTTTTT
TRBD2	TRBV30	15	NA	TRBJ2-1	CAWSGDYLANNEQFF	TGTGCCTGGAGTGGGGACTATCTGGCCAACAATGAGCAGTTCTTC
TRBD1	TRBV7-6	16	NA	TRBJ2-1	CASSTRPGQGVYEQFF	TGTGCCAGCAGTACTCGTCCGGGACAGGGGGTGTATGAGCAGTTCTTC
NA	TRBV7-9	16	few	TRBJ1-1	CASSLQGSGTRRLAFF	TGTGCCAGCAGCTTACAGGGGTCGGGCACGAGGCGCTTAGCTTTCTTT
NA	TRBV4-3	15	NA	TRBJ1-2	CASSPTRGGDYGYTF	TGCGCCAGCAGCCCCACTAGGGGGGGAGACTATGGCTACACCTTC
NA	TRBV2	14	NA	TRBJ2-3	CASTPLFQGDTQYF	TGTGCCAGCACCCCCTTGTTTCAGGGAGATACGCAGTATTTT
TRBD2	TRBV7-3	14	few	TRBJ2-1	CASSRTSGFNEQFF	TGTGCCAGCAGCCGGACTAGCGGCTTTAATGAGCAGTTCTTC
NA	TRBV5-1	19	NA	TRBJ2-3	CASSSLARRDTYSTDTQYF	TGCGCCAGCAGCTCGTTGGCTCGTCGGGACACGTATAGCACAGATACGCAGTATTTT
NA	TRBV11-2	19	NA	TRBJ2-3	CASSYPVGRGIPSTDTQYF	TGTGCCAGCAGCTACCCCGTGGGCAGGGGCATCCCTAGCACAGATACGCAGTATTTT
NA	TRBV5-1	15	NA	TRBJ2-1	CASSPGLGAYNEQFF	TGCGCCAGCAGCCCGGGACTTGGAGCGTACAATGAGCAGTTCTTC
NA	TRBV7-9	16	NA	TRBJ1-1	CSSSRLSDSRNTEAFF	TGTTCCAGCAGCCGACTCTCTGACAGCAGGAACACTGAAGCTTTCTTT
TRBD1	TRBV6-1	15	NA	TRBJ1-4	CASTGTGERGEKLFF	TGTGCCAGCACCGGGACAGGGGAACGGGGTGAAAAACTGTTTTTT
NA	TRBV10-1	11	NA	TRBJ2-7	CASIVTYEQYF	TGCGCCAGCATTGTAACCTACGAGCAGTACTTC
TRBD1	TRBV5-4	15	NA	TRBJ1-2	CASRSSGGLIYGYTF	TGTGCCAGCAGATCCTCAGGGGGCCTTATCTATGGCTACACCTTC
TRBD2	TRBV18	15	NA	TRBJ2-1	CASSPSGRFDNEQFF	TGTGCCAGCTCACCGAGCGGGAGGTTTGACAATGAGCAGTTCTTC
NA	TRBV5-1	14	NA	TRBJ2-2	CASSVDGATGELFF	TGCGCCAGCAGCGTGGATGGAGCCACCGGGGAGCTGTTTTTT
NA	TRBV19	12	NA	TRBJ2-7	CASGGWGFEQYF	TGTGCCAGTGGAGGGTGGGGCTTCGAGCAGTACTTC
NA	TRBV19	13	NA	TRBJ1-2	CASSIGVNYGYTF	TGTGCCAGTAGTATAGGAGTGAACTATGGCTACACCTTC
TRBD1	TRBV2	16	NA	TRBJ2-1	CASLWVKKTGEYEQFF	TGTGCCAGCTTGTGGGTTAAGAAGACAGGGGAATATGAGCAGTTCTTC